These 2 T cell receptor beta chains originate from one sample sequenced in a study of monozygotic twins with inflammatory bowel disease. TCRdb reprocessed the 5' RACE reads and keeps a single row for each CDR3 protein, giving no DNA. The data show 400,000 to 500,000 distinct CDR3 sequences, and the top ten clones hold around 2.3%. Material: blood. The receptor set was obtained from a human donor with ulcerative colitis or Crohn's disease, or a healthy co-twin of an affected twin (not recorded which).

The chain carries TRBV9 and TRBJ2-5; TCRdb's D call, TRBD1, is unchecked because there is no DNA. This CDR3 is 16 amino acids long. Germline values: CDR1 SGDLS, CDR2 YYNGEE. The CDR3: CASSGFSGTALETQYF.

The chain carries TRBV3-1 and TRBJ2-5. CDR3 length: 13 amino acids. Per the germline V gene, CDR1 is LGHDT and CDR2 is YNNKEL (reference sequence). Here the CDR3 reads CASSQANQETQYF.